This T cell receptor beta chain was sequenced in a study of cytomegalovirus exposure and HLA in healthy donors. Study-wide background: The 100 million to 140 million unique TCR beta sequences, from about 180 million T cells, were found by an earlier analysis.

Germline V CDR1 and CDR2: SGHTA, FQGNSA. J lost 8 bases, V lost 4 bases, and 2 bases had no gene match. The CDR3 runs to 13 residues. Primers: 60 Vbeta forward and 13 Jbeta reverse. Produced via immunoSEQ multiplex PCR; TCRdb's table is partial and in-frame only. The data hold about 160,000 clones, with less than 85% observed a single time. The clonotype was recovered from a man aged 60 to 69 in good health and CMV-seronegative. The rearrangement links TRBV7-2 to TRBJ1-6, with 7 bases identical to TRBD1. The source material was PBMCs. The CDR3 is CASSSDRYSPLHF. The CDR3 DNA reads as TGTGCCAGCAGCTCGGACAGGTATTCACCCCTCCACTTT.